This T cell receptor beta chain was identified in a study of blood T cells in healthy people across ages. Next came a second PCR, run for about 7 to 12 cycles, which used a sample-barcoded 5' primer along with a J-beta primer mix. Each CDR3 protein gets one entry after TCRdb re-called the 5' RACE reads with MiXCR. The sample has under 700,000 distinct CDR3 sequences, less than 25% seen once. Study results and caveats: In the absence of known donor CMV status, changes in expanded clonotypes were possibly confounded.

This clonotype was seen repeatedly, ten times or more. Its cognate antigen is unknown. The germline CDR1 and CDR2 sequences are KGHDR and SFDVKD. V was cut by 4 bases and J by 3 bases, with 8 bases left in between. The CDR3 consists of 14 residues. The same data also contributed to another study, on T cells of mothers and their children.

The V gene is TRBV24-1, the J gene TRBJ2-2; D uncertain. The receptor was derived from a boy younger than 18 in good health. Sample: blood. CDR3 in amino acids: CATSDGSHTGELFF. CDR3 bases: TGTGCCACCAGTGACGGGTCCCACACCGGGGAGCTGTTTTTT.